The rows below give T cell receptor beta chains drawn from one sample of a study of blood T cell repertoires in COVID-19. Measured with immunoSEQ multiplex PCR; TCRdb has only the in-frame clones, and not every one. This table holds some 250,000 clones, less than 90% found once. The sample consisted of peripheral blood. The source is a man aged 25-40 years with active or convalescent COVID-19. Both conserved end residues are part of each CDR3. A D gene is named only where the DNA matches it firmly. Rows give clone size only sometimes, using once, few, many, or a class for an expanded clone.

TRBV28	TRBD1	.	TRBJ1-3	TGTGCCAGCAGTTTGGGGGACAGGGGATTTGCGCGGGATTTT	CASSLGDRGFARDF
TRBV30	TRBD1	.	TRBJ1-4	TGTGCCTGGAGTGCAGGGGGAAATGAAAAACTGTTTTTT	CAWSAGGNEKLFF
TRBV6-5	.	.	TRBJ2-7	TGTGCCACTCAGACACCAAACGCCTACGAGCAGTACTTC	CATQTPNAYEQYF
TRBV7-6	.	.	TRBJ2-2	TGTGCCAGCAGCCTTATTATCGGCACCGGGGAGCTGTTTTTT	CASSLIIGTGELFF
TRBV6-5	.	.	TRBJ1-3	TGTGCCAGCAGTTACTCGGGGCGGTCGCCAGGAAACACCATATATTTT	CASSYSGRSPGNTIYF
TRBV3-1/TRBV3-2	.	.	TRBJ2-2	TGTGCCAGCAGCCAACACCGTCGCGGGACAGCAATGAACACCGGGGAGCTGTTTTTT	CASSQHRRGTAMNTGELFF
TRBV12-3/TRBV12-4	.	once	TRBJ1-5	TGTGCCAGCAGTCCAGGGGGCAATCAGCCCCAGCATTTT	CASSPGGNQPQHF
TRBV5-1	TRBD1	.	TRBJ1-6	TGCGCCAGCAGCTTGGCCGGGACAGGGGTCCAATCACCCCTCCACTTT	CASSLAGTGVQSPLHF
TRBV13	.	.	TRBJ2-3	TGTGCCAGCAGCTTAGCAGGGGGCACAGATACGCAGTATTTT	CASSLAGGTDTQYF
TRBV6-2/TRBV6-3	.	.	TRBJ1-1	TGTGCCAGCAGTTATGGAAATCGGGCTGAAGCTTTCTTT	CASSYGNRAEAFF
TRBV6-5	.	.	TRBJ1-5	TGTGCCAGCAGTTCGGGGGGGGTAGGGAATCAGCCCCAGCATTTT	CASSSGGVGNQPQHF
TRBV7-7	TRBD2	once	TRBJ2-5	TGTGCCAGCAGCTTAGATCTAGCGGGGGGCGAGGAGACCCAGTACTTC	CASSLDLAGGEETQYF
TRBV6-6	TRBD1	few	TRBJ2-7	TGTGCCAGCAGCCGGGGACAGTTCTCCTACGAGCAGTACTTC	CASSRGQFSYEQYF
TRBV30	TRBD1	.	TRBJ1-6	TGTGCCTGGGGGACAGGACTTAATTCACCCCTCCACTTT	CAWGTGLNSPLHF
TRBV11-2	TRBD1	.	TRBJ2-7	TGTGCCAGCAGCCTAAATTCCGGGACAGGTATTCCCTACGAGCAGTACTTC	CASSLNSGTGIPYEQYF
TRBV19	.	.	TRBJ1-4	TGTGCCAGTAGTATAAGGTCAGGTCGGCTGTTTTTT	CASSIRSGRLFF
TRBV5-5	TRBD1	.	TRBJ1-4	TGTGCCAGCAGCTTGGGCGATGGGACAGGGGCGGGAAAACTGTTTTTT	CASSLGDGTGAGKLFF
TRBV3-1/TRBV3-2	.	.	TRBJ1-2	TGTGCCAGCAGCCTCGAGGGGGTCGAAAGGACTAACTATGGCTACACCTTC	CASSLEGVERTNYGYTF
TRBV19	TRBD1	.	TRBJ2-1	TGTGCCAGTACGGACAGGGGGCCAAATGAGCAGTTCTTC	CASTDRGPNEQFF
TRBV9	.	.	TRBJ2-1	TGTGCCAGCAGCGGGTTCGGCGGGACTGAGCAGTTCTTC	CASSGFGGTEQFF
TRBV4-2	.	.	TRBJ1-4	TGTGCCAGCAGCCAAGATAGGGGCAGGGGTGAAAAACTGTTTTTT	CASSQDRGRGEKLFF
TRBV6-4	.	.	TRBJ1-1	TGTGCCAGCAGTGATCATAGGGAGGGGCTGAACACTGAAGCTTTCTTT	CASSDHREGLNTEAFF
TRBV18	.	.	TRBJ2-7	TGTGCCAGCTCACCATCATCAGGACTTGGGGAGCAGTACTTC	CASSPSSGLGEQYF